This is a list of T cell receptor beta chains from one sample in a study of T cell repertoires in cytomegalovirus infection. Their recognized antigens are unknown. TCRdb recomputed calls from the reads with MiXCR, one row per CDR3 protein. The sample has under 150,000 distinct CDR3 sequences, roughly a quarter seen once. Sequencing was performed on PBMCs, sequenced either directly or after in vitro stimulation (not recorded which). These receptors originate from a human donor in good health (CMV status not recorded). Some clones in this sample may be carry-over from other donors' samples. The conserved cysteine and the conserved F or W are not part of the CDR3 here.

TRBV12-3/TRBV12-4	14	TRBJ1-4	ASSPVSGGSAEKLF
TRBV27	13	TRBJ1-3	ASSLTGASGNTIY
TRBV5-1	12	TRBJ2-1	ASSFEGQDNEQF
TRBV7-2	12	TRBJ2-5	ASSLVGGQETQY
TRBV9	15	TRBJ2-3	ASSKSVAGVYTDTQY
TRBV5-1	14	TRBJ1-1	ASSLVRGAMNTEAF
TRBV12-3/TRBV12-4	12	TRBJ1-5	ASSLKGARQPQH
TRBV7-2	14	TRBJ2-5	ASSPIGAGVGETQY
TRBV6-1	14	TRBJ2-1	ASSEGTADGDNEQF
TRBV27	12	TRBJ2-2	ASSSGYNTGELF
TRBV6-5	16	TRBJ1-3	ASTRRPGQSPSGNTIY
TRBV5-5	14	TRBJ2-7	ASSLGLAGVTYEQY
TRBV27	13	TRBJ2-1	ASSSTSGRASEQF
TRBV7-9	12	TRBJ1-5	ASSLAGSNQPQH
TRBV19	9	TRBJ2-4	ASSIRAIQY
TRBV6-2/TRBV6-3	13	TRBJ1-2	ASSFQGRNNYGYT
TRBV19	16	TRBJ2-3	ASSISVISSGDGNTQY
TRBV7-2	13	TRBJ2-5	ASSQWDRRAETQY
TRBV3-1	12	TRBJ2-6	ASSINAGANVLT
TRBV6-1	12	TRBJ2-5	ASSGTGRSETQY
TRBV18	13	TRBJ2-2	ASSRPTVNTGELF
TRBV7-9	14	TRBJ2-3	ASIQMLAGEEDTQY
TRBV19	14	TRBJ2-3	ASSPSGGQPTDTQY
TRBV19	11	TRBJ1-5	ASKQGFNQPQH
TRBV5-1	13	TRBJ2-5	ASSLGSHNQETQY
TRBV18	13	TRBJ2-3	ASSLGTVPQGTQY
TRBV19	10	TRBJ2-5	ASGGPLGVQY
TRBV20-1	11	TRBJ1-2	SASDVWRQGYT
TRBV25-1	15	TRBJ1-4	ASSEWEVGQGDEKLF
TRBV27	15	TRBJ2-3	ASSYLQGGGSEDTQY
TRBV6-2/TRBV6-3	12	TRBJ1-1	ASSTTGENTEAF
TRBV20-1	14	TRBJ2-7	SARDLLAGGLREQY
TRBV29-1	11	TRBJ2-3	SVEAGSTDTQY
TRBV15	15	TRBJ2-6	ATSRVRGPSGANVLT
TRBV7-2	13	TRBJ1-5	ASSSPGTGGGPQH
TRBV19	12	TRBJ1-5	ASSYGGWDQPQH
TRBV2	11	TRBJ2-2	ASTYPNTGELF
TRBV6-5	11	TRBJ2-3	ASSYSGGDTQY
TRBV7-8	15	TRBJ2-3	ASSLRGLAGLTDTQY
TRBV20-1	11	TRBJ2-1	SASRGFDNEQF
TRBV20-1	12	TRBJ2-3	SATKGAITDTQY